This T cell receptor beta chain was recorded in a study of T cells in Graves' hyperthyroidism and ophthalmopathy. The investigators amplified TCR beta CDR3 regions from RNA transcripts. In the first-round RT-PCR of the TCR CDR3, the HTBI primer set was used. MiXCR, run by TCRdb on the multiplex PCR reads, gives a single entry per CDR3 protein. The sample holds around 500,000 distinct CDR3 sequences; 12% to 15% are singletons and the top ten take roughly 13%. There are 15 residues in the CDR3. The germline gives CDR1 DFQATT, CDR2 SNEGSKA (reference sequence). V dropped 0 bases and J dropped 0 bases, with 9 bases sitting between them. The hyperthyroidism was newly diagnosed and had lasted under 2 months; the patients were aged 18 to 65. Clinical symptoms, serum thyroxine and TRAb, thyroid ultrasound and orbital computed tomography were used for the diagnoses. Using about 10 ml of fresh peripheral blood, PBMCs were prepared.

The J gene is TRBJ1-3, the V gene TRBV20-1, with D tentatively TRBD1 (5 bases). Sequences were obtained from blood. This clonotype was obtained from a middle-aged woman with Graves' hyperthyroidism. The CDR3 DNA sequence: TGCAGTGCTAGAGATGCAGGGTACTCTGGAAACACCATATATTTT. The encoded protein is CSARDAGYSGNTIYF.